This TCR beta chain is from a study of T cell responses to AZD1222 COVID-19 vaccine. Trimming shortened V by 11 bases and J by 9 bases, and 22 bases separated the two germline ends. CDR1 and CDR2 (germline): SNHLY, FYNNEI. The CDR3 is 13 residues long. TCRdb's table, derived via immunoSEQ multiplex PCR, lists solely in-frame clones and lacks some. The data contain 130,000 or so clones, 80% to 90% of them seen just once; the ten biggest clones take up approximately 8.8%. Study results and limitations: Clonal diversity may have been underestimated in mostly white British donors.

This clone was detected once. The antigen is unknown. The V and J genes are TRBV2 and TRBJ1-2; D perhaps matches TRBD1 (5 bases). This specimen consisted of peripheral blood, obtained 28 days after the second AZD1222 dose. The origin of this receptor is an adult who received the AZD1222 COVID-19 vaccine. The CDR3 DNA reads as TGTGCCGAGAGCGCGGTTGCAGGGTTGAGCTACACCTTC. Its translation is CAESAVAGLSYTF. Full variable domain (missing parts from reference TRBV2 and TRBJ1-2): EPEVTQTPSHQVTQMGQEVILRCVPISNHLYFYWYRQILGQKVEFLVSFYNNEISEKSEIFDDQFSVERPDGSNFTLKIRSTKLEDSAMYFCAESAVAGLSYTFGSGTRLTVV.